Below, one TCR beta chain is given with its context. CDR3 length: 14 residues. CDR1 is MNHEY and CDR2 is SMNVEV in the germline V gene (reference sequence). J was trimmed by 3 bases and V by 5 bases; bases with no gene match: 6. Clones were read by immunoSEQ multiplex PCR, and TCRdb kept only the in-frame ones, dropping some. Among 140,000 or so clones listed, around 83% were seen once. These data originate in a study of blood T cell repertoires in COVID-19. For the study at large: In each case, the material was cDNA or gDNA derived from T cells, B-cell-depleted T cells, or PBMCs.

The chain uses TRBV27 and TRBJ2-7; the match to TRBD2 covers 8 bases. Sequencing was performed on peripheral blood. This sequence was found in a human donor with acute or convalescent COVID-19. The donor label of this sample is uncertain. CDR3 region: CASSPGLAYYEQYF. The CDR3 nucleotides read TGTGCCAGCAGTCCCGGACTAGCCTACTACGAGCAGTACTTC.